One sample yielded the 14 T cell receptor beta chains listed below, sequenced in a study of T-cell memory formation after mild COVID-19. TCRdb independently ran MiXCR on the 5' RACE reads; one entry per CDR3 protein. The table records some 320,000 distinct CDR3 sequences, 13% to 15% of them present only once. Sequenced: PBMCs or a T cell subset sorted from them (not recorded which). These receptors were obtained from a man aged 18-30 years who had mild COVID-19 (a few samples of this study predate the infection). Cell type and time point are not known.

The rearrangement links TRBV5-6 to TRBJ2-7; a weak D match, TRBD1 (6 bases). Per germline, CDR1 SGHDT and CDR2 YYEEEE. The CDR3 is made up of 13 amino acids. V was pared by 0 bases and J by 5 bases, with 9 bases between. Here the CDR3 DNA reads TGTGCCAGCAGCTTGGTTTCAGGGGACGAGCAGTACTTC. It specifies CASSLVSGDEQYF.

This clonotype was observed many times. The chain has TRBV6-2 or TRBV6-3 and TRBJ1-2; D remains ambiguous. Trimming took 6 bases from V and 8 from J, leaving 13 bases between them. The CDR3 runs 12 residues. The germline gives CDR1 MNHEY, CDR2 SVGEGT. Here the CDR3 DNA reads TGTGCCAGCAGCCTCACGGGCAACGGCTACACCTTC. Translated: CASSLTGNGYTF.

The genes are TRBV14 and TRBJ1-2; D uncertain. Germline values: CDR1 SGHDN, CDR2 FVKESK. The CDR3 totals 13 residues. With 1 base removed from V and 8 bases from J, the gap between germline ends came to 11 bases. The CDR3 protein is CASSQAADGGYTF. The CDR3, as DNA: TGTGCCAGCAGCCAAGCGGCAGACGGAGGCTACACCTTC.

The CDR3 region has the DNA TGTGCCAGCAGTTTAATCCCTAGCGGGGGGGCCTCGAACACCGGGGAGCTGTTTTTT. This translates into CASSLIPSGGASNTGELFF. V is TRBV28 and J is TRBJ2-2, with 12 bases fitting TRBD2. CDR1 and CDR2 (germline): MDHEN, SYDVKM. This CDR3 is 19 amino acids long. The V gene end was trimmed by 2 bases and the J gene end by 0 bases; junction bases not matched to a gene: 7.

The sample holds a few counts of this clonotype. CDR3 residues: CSATDGHSRTEAFF. Written as DNA, the CDR3 is TGCAGTGCTACGGATGGGCACAGCCGCACTGAAGCTTTCTTT. This chain links TRBV20-1 with TRBJ1-1; D is uncertain. With 4 bases removed from V and 4 bases from J, the gap between germline ends came to 16 bases. This CDR3 is built from 14 residues. Germline assignment: CDR1 DFQATT and CDR2 SNEGSKA (reference sequence).

The J gene is TRBJ2-3, the V gene TRBV5-1; tentative D call: TRBD1 (7 bases). The germline V and J ends were trimmed by 4 bases and 6 bases, with 24 bases remaining between them. CDR3 length equals 17 residues. Germline lookup yields CDR1 SGHRS and CDR2 YFSETQ. The DNA of the CDR3 is TGCGCCAGCAGCCCACCGAGGGGGCGCGGGGCTCCCGATACGCAGTATTTT. Protein: CASSPPRGRGAPDTQYF.

The sample holds many counts of this clonotype. The genes are TRBV5-1 and TRBJ2-3, with D unresolved. Looked up from germline, CDR1 is SGHRS and CDR2 is YFSETQ. The ends were cut back, 4 bases at V and 6 bases at J, with 12 bases in the middle. The CDR3 runs 13 residues. This CDR3 is CASSLRQGDTQYF. The CDR3 DNA follows: TGCGCCAGCAGCCTCCGACAAGGCGATACGCAGTATTTT.

This clonotype was observed a handful of times. The CDR3 reads CASSYTGTYEQYF. CDR3 in DNA: TGTGCCAGCAGTTACACCGGGACCTACGAGCAGTACTTC. The chain joins TRBV6-5 to TRBJ2-7; D is possibly TRBD2 (5 bases). Germline V gene data show CDR1 as MNHEY and CDR2 as SVGAGI. The CDR3 sequence is 13 residues long. The V and J ends lost 2 bases and 2 bases respectively, with 7 bases between them.

This clonotype was observed a handful of times. The chain combines TRBV10-3 with TRBJ2-3, with 8 bases fitting TRBD2. J lost 0 bases, V lost 4 bases, and 3 bases had no gene match. CDR1 ENHRY and CDR2 SYGVKD come from the germline V gene. The CDR3 runs 15 residues. The CDR3 protein is CAISARGGSTDTQYF. The DNA of the CDR3 is TGTGCCATCAGTGCCCGGGGGGGAAGCACAGATACGCAGTATTTT.

This clonotype was seen a few times. CDR3 sequence: CASSFVAGGPDTQYF. CDR3 nucleotide sequence: TGTGCCAGCAGCTTCGTAGCGGGGGGTCCAGATACGCAGTATTTT. This chain uses TRBV7-6 with TRBJ2-3; 10 bases match TRBD2. V shed 3 bases, J shed 4 bases, and the junction held 4 bases outside the gene matches. The CDR3 loop spans 15 amino acids. Looked up from germline, CDR1 is SGHVS and CDR2 is FNYEAQ.

This chain connects TRBV25-1 to TRBJ1-2; no clear D gene. Germline-derived CDR1 and CDR2 are MGHDK and SYGVNS. CDR3 length: 10 amino acids. CDR3 sequence reads: CAVLRGGYTF. Here the CDR3 DNA reads TGTGCGGTACTCCGGGGAGGCTACACCTTC.

This clonotype was seen a few times. The rearrangement uses TRBV5-6 and TRBJ2-2, with no clear D. Trimming took 2 bases from V and 1 from J, leaving 9 bases between them. CDR1 is SGHDT and CDR2 is YYEEEE in the germline V gene. This CDR3 comprises 15 residues. The CDR3 coding sequence is TGTGCCAGCAGCTTTGCCCGTCGGAACACCGGGGAGCTGTTTTTT. Translation: CASSFARRNTGELFF.

This clonotype was detected only a few times. This chain links TRBV4-1 with TRBJ2-3; 14 bases map to TRBD2. The CDR3 is 16 residues long. Germline CDR1 and CDR2: MGHRA and YSYEKL. J gave up 5 bases and V 1 base, and 2 bases lay outside the gene matches. CDR3 DNA: TGCGCCAGCAGCCAAGTGGGACTAGCGGGGGTAGATACGCAGTATTTT. This encodes CASSQVGLAGVDTQYF.

This clonotype was found a few times. In nucleotides, the CDR3 is TGTGCCACCAGTGATAGCGGGGGGACCTACAATGAGCAGTTCTTC. Protein: CATSDSGGTYNEQFF. V gene TRBV24-1 combines with J gene TRBJ2-1; 9 bases map to TRBD2. CDR1 and CDR2 (germline): KGHDR, SFDVKD. The CDR3 is 15 residues long. V lost 3 bases and J lost 2; bases outside the gene matches: 1.